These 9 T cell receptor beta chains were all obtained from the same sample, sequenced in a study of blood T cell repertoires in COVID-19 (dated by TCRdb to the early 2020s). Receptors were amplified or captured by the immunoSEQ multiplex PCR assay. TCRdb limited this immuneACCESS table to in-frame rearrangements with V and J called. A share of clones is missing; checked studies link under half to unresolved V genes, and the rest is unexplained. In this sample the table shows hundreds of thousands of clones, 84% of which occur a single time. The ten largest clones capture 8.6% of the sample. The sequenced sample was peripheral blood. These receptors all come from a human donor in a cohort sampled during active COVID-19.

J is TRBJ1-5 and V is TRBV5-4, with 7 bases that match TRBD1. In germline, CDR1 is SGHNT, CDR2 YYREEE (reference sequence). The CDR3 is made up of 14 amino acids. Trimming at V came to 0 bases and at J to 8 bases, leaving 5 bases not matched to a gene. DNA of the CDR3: TGTGCCAGCAGCTTGGCAGGGGGAGGAGAGCCCCAGCATTTT. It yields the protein CASSLAGGGEPQHF.

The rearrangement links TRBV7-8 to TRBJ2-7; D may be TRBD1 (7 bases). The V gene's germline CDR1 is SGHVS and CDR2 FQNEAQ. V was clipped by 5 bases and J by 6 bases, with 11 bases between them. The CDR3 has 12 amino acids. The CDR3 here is CASSPQGGEQYF. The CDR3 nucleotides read TGTGCCAGCAGCCCCCAGGGGGGCGAGCAGTACTTC.

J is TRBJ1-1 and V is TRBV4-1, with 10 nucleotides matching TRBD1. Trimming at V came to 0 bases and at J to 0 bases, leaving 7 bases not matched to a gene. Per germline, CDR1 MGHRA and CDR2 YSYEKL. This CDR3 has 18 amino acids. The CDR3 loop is CASSQDDRGLVMNTEAFF. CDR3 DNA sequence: TGCGCCAGCAGCCAAGATGACAGGGGGCTCGTCATGAACACTGAAGCTTTCTTT.

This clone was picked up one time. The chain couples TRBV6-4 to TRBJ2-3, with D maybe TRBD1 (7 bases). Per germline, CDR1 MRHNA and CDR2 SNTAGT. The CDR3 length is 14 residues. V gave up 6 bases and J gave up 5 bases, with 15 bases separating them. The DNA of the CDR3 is TGTGCCAGCAGGAGCCAGGGGGGCGTAGATACGCAGTATTTT. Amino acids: CASRSQGGVDTQYF.

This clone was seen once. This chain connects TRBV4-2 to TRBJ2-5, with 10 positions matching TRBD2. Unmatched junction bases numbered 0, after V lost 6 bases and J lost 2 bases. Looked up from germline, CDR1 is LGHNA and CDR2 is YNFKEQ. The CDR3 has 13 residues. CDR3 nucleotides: TGTGCCAGCAGTAGCGGGGGGCAAGAGACCCAGTACTTC. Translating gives CASSSGGQETQYF.

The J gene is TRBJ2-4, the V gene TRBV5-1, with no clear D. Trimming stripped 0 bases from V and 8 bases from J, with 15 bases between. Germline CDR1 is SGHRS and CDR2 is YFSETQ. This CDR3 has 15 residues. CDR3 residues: CASSLGGSPWDIQYF. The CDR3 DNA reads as TGCGCCAGCAGCTTGGGCGGCTCCCCATGGGACATTCAGTACTTC.

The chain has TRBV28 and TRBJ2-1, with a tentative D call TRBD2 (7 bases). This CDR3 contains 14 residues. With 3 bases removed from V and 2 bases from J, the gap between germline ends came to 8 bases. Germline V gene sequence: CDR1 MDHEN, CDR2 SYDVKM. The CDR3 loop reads CASSFGGPYNEQFF. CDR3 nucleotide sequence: TGTGCCAGCAGTTTCGGGGGGCCCTACAATGAGCAGTTCTTC.

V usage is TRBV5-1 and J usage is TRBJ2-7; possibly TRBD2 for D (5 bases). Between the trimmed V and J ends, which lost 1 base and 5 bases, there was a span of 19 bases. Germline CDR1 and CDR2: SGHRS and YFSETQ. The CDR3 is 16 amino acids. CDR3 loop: CASSLRRPVVEDEQYF. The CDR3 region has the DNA TGCGCCAGCAGCTTGCGGAGGCCGGTGGTGGAAGACGAGCAGTACTTC.

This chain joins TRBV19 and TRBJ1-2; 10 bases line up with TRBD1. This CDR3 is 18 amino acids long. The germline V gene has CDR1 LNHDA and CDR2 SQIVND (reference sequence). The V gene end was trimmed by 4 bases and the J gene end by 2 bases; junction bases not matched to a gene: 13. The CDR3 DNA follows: TGTGCCAGTAGTACCAGCCTGATTAGGACAGGGGGGAACTATGGCTACACCTTC. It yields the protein CASSTSLIRTGGNYGYTF.